These 27 T cell receptor beta chains were all obtained from the same sample, sequenced in a study of spatial heterogeneity in lung cancer. TCRdb called the 5' RACE reads again in MiXCR, with one record for every CDR3 protein. The data contain around 110,000 distinct CDR3 sequences, roughly an eighth of them seen just once; the ten biggest clones take up approximately 17%. Indicated time point: blood at routine non-recurrence follow-up after resection. Whole RNA, isolated from tumor, nontumor lung or frozen PBMC, was sequenced without prior sorting. Sample: PBMCs, taken at follow-up. The receptors shown here come from a male donor with early-stage non-small cell lung cancer.

The J gene is TRBJ2-3, the V gene TRBV28, with D perhaps matching TRBD1 or TRBD2 (5 bases each). Per germline, CDR1 MDHEN and CDR2 SYDVKM. The CDR3 has 17 amino acids. V lost 3 bases and J 0 bases, leaving 16 bases between the germline ends. CDR3 protein: CASSFVVGALSTDTQYF. The CDR3 DNA reads as TGTGCCAGCAGTTTTGTGGTCGGGGCCCTTAGCACAGATACGCAGTATTTT.

This clonotype was found many times. The J gene is TRBJ2-7, the V gene TRBV28; 11 bases are shared with TRBD2. The germline gives CDR1 MDHEN, CDR2 SYDVKM. CDR3 length: 16 residues. The ends lost 1 base at V and 5 bases at J; junction bases unmatched: 7. The CDR3 loop reads CASSLSSGGLMNEQYF. CDR3 DNA: TGTGCCAGCAGTTTATCTAGCGGGGGGCTCATGAACGAGCAGTACTTC.

At least ten counts were recorded for this clonotype. V is TRBV7-9 and J is TRBJ1-2; 9 bases line up with TRBD1. CDR1 is SEHNR, CDR2 FQNEAQ, per germline (reference sequence). The CDR3 length is 16 residues. Trimming cost V 1 base and J 5 bases; bases outside gene matches: 8. The CDR3 loop reads CASSLGRTGAGYGYTF. The CDR3 DNA reads TGTGCCAGCAGCTTAGGGCGGACAGGGGCCGGGTATGGCTACACCTTC.

V and J are TRBV24-1 and TRBJ2-1, with 9 bases aligning to TRBD2. V gave up 4 bases and J gave up 3 bases; unmatched junction bases: 3. CDR3 length equals 15 residues. CDR1 is KGHDR and CDR2 is SFDVKD in the germline V gene. The CDR3 DNA sequence: TGTGCCACCAGTGAGGCGGGGGGGCTCTACAATGAGCAGTTCTTC. It translates to CATSEAGGLYNEQFF.

This rearrangement joins TRBV19 to TRBJ2-7; D remains ambiguous. V lost 3 bases and J 1 base, leaving 7 bases between the germline ends. This CDR3 is 13 amino acids long. CDR1 is LNHDA and CDR2 is SQIVND in the germline V gene (reference sequence). The CDR3 DNA is TGTGCCAGTAGTATTGGGTATTCCTACGAGCAGTACTTC. Its protein is CASSIGYSYEQYF. The variable domain in full, with the rest retrieved from reference TRBV19 and TRBJ2-7, is DGGITQSPKYLFRKEGQNVTLSCEQNLNHDAMYWYRQDPGQGLRLIYYSQIVNDFQKGDIAEGYSVSREKKESFPLTVTSAQKNPTAFYLCASSIGYSYEQYFGPGTRLTVT.

This clonotype was detected many times. This chain uses TRBV5-5 with TRBJ1-4, with D unresolved. Germline V gene lookup returns CDR1 SGHKS and CDR2 YYEKEE (reference sequence). V was pared by 0 bases and J by 0 bases, with 6 bases between. The CDR3 extends over 15 amino acids. The CDR3 is CASSLAVSTNEKLFF. Written as DNA, the CDR3 is TGTGCCAGCAGCTTGGCAGTGTCAACTAATGAAAAACTGTTTTTT.

This clonotype was counted a few times. V usage is TRBV28 and J usage is TRBJ1-2; perhaps TRBD1 as D (6 bases). The germline V and J ends were trimmed by 3 bases and 0 bases, with 11 bases remaining between them. The germline gives CDR1 MDHEN, CDR2 SYDVKM. The CDR3 spans 15 residues. The CDR3 here is CASSFTGRANYGYTF. The CDR3, as DNA: TGTGCCAGCAGTTTTACAGGGAGAGCTAACTATGGCTACACCTTC.

The V gene is TRBV12-3 or TRBV12-4, the J gene TRBJ2-7, with 7 bases fitting TRBD1. The CDR3 contains 13 residues. V was clipped by 5 bases and J by 7 bases; unmatched bases: 8. CDR3 region: CASSTTDREEQYF. The CDR3 DNA reads TGTGCCAGCAGTACCACAGACAGGGAGGAGCAGTACTTC.

This clonotype was found many times. The chain has TRBV29-1 and TRBJ2-5; D may be TRBD1 (6 bases). The CDR3 contains 14 residues. CDR1 and CDR2 from the germline V gene are SQVTM and ANQGSEA. V shed 0 bases and J shed 5 bases, with 13 bases lying between them. CDR3 nucleotides: TGCAGCGTTGAAGAGTCCAGGGGTGCGGAGACCCAGTACTTC. Translation: CSVEESRGAETQYF. The entire variable domain, with the rest obtained from reference TRBV29-1 and TRBJ2-5, is as follows: SAVISQKPSRDICQRGTSLTIQCQVDSQVTMMFWYRQQPGQSLTLIATANQGSEATYESGFVIDKFPISRPNLTFSTLTVSNMSPEDSSIYLCSVEESRGAETQYFGPGTRLLVL.

V and J are TRBV28 and TRBJ2-1; no firm D call. The CDR3 contains 15 residues. V was cut by 8 bases and J by 3 bases, with 17 bases left in between. The germline V gene has CDR1 MDHEN and CDR2 SYDVKM. Here the CDR3 reads CASHSLGAFYNEQFF. In nucleotides, the CDR3 is TGTGCCAGCCACTCCCTTGGCGCCTTCTACAATGAGCAGTTCTTC.

The gene calls are TRBV9 and TRBJ2-7, with 7 nucleotides matching TRBD2. The CDR3 extends over 15 amino acids. Trimming cost V 0 bases and J 6 bases; bases outside gene matches: 9. In germline, CDR1 is SGDLS, CDR2 YYNGEE. The CDR3 region has the DNA TGTGCCAGCAGCGTAGCCCCCACGGGGGGAACCGAGCAGTACTTC. Amino acids: CASSVAPTGGTEQYF. The variable domain in full, with the rest retrieved from reference TRBV9 and TRBJ2-7, is DSGVTQTPKHLITATGQRVTLRCSPRSGDLSVYWYQQSLDQGLQFLIQYYNGEERAKGNILERFSAQQFPDLHSELNLSSLELGDSALYFCASSVAPTGGTEQYFGPGTRLTVT.

The rearrangement joins TRBV10-2 to TRBJ2-5; TRBD2 matches 7 bases. CDR3 length: 14 residues. Trimming at V came to 8 bases and at J to 1 base, leaving 7 bases not matched to a gene. Germline CDR1 and CDR2: WSHSY and SAAADI. The CDR3 loop is CASGAGTTQETQYF. DNA for the CDR3: TGCGCCAGCGGGGCCGGGACTACCCAAGAGACCCAGTACTTC.

J is TRBJ2-1 and V is TRBV19, with 7 nucleotides matching TRBD2. V gave up 7 bases and J gave up 6 bases; unmatched junction bases: 9. The V gene's germline CDR1 is LNHDA and CDR2 SQIVND (reference sequence). The CDR3 covers 14 residues. The CDR3, as DNA: TGTGCCAGTAATACCATGGGGGGGAGCAATGAGCAGTTCTTC. Translating it yields CASNTMGGSNEQFF.

This clonotype has more than one count but fewer than ten. The genes are TRBV27 and TRBJ1-2, with TRBD1 matching 7 bases. J was trimmed by 7 bases and V by 5 bases; bases with no gene match: 7. This CDR3 has 13 amino acids. Germline lookup yields CDR1 MNHEY and CDR2 SMNVEV (reference sequence). For the CDR3, the DNA is TGTGCCAGCAGTCCCACACAGGGGTTTGGCTACACCTTC. Encoded protein: CASSPTQGFGYTF.

The table lists this clonotype with many counts. The CDR3 region is CASSGGKGQGYEQYF. The CDR3 DNA follows: TGTGCCAGCAGCGGGGGAAAGGGACAGGGTTACGAGCAGTACTTC. The rearrangement uses TRBV9 and TRBJ2-7, with 9 bases identical to TRBD1. The CDR3 has 15 amino acids. Trimming took 3 bases from V and 4 from J; bases not matched to a gene: 8. From germline, CDR1 is SGDLS and CDR2 YYNGEE.

This clonotype was seen a handful of times. J is TRBJ1-6 and V is TRBV5-1, with D unclear. Trimming pared 7 bases from V and 11 bases from J, leaving 10 bases between. Germline CDR1 SGHRS, CDR2 YFSETQ. This CDR3 is built from 11 residues. The CDR3 protein is CASPHMTPLHF. The CDR3 DNA follows: TGCGCCAGCCCTCATATGACACCCCTCCACTTT.

This clonotype showed up many times. The chain employs TRBV24-1 and TRBJ1-6, with unresolved D. Trimming left V 3 bases short and J 6 bases short, with 8 bases between. Germline CDR1 reads KGHDR; CDR2 reads SFDVKD. The CDR3 length is 14 residues. The DNA of the CDR3 is TGTGCCACCAGTGATGGACGGACTAATTCACCCCTCCACTTT. Translating gives CATSDGRTNSPLHF.

This clonotype was detected ten times or more. This chain links TRBV4-2 with TRBJ2-1; D gene ambiguous. This CDR3 is built from 13 residues. V lost 1 base and J lost 7, with 8 bases in between. CDR1 and CDR2 from the germline V gene are LGHNA and YNFKEQ. CDR3 residues: CASSQGTRNEQFF. The CDR3 DNA sequence: TGTGCCAGCAGCCAAGGAACTCGGAATGAGCAGTTCTTC.

The chain recombines TRBV12-3 or TRBV12-4 with TRBJ2-6, with TRBD2 as a possible D gene (6 bases). Trimming removed 3 bases from V and 0 bases from J, with 12 bases in between. The CDR3 runs 17 residues. The CDR3 DNA is TGTGCCAGCAGTTTGGGACTTATAAGCTCTGGGGCCAACGTCCTGACTTTC. Encoded protein: CASSLGLISSGANVLTF.

The rearrangement uses TRBV10-3 and TRBJ2-1, with no clear D. The CDR3 has 12 amino acids. V dropped 2 bases and J dropped 5 bases, with 4 bases sitting between them. CDR1 and CDR2 from the germline V gene are ENHRY and SYGVKD. The CDR3 nucleotides read TGTGCCATCAGTGAGATCGACAATGAGCAGTTCTTC. Translation: CAISEIDNEQFF.

V usage is TRBV5-4 and J usage is TRBJ2-6; either TRBD1 or TRBD2 may supply D (6 bases each). CDR1 is SGHNT, CDR2 YYREEE, per germline (reference sequence). The CDR3 loop spans 17 amino acids. V lost 1 base and J lost 4, with 15 bases in between. The CDR3 coding sequence is TGTGCCAGCAGCTTGAATTGGGGGGCGCAGGGGGCCAACGTCCTGACTTTC. Translating it yields CASSLNWGAQGANVLTF. Complete variable domain (other parts from reference TRBV5-4 and TRBJ2-6): ETGVTQSPTHLIKTRGQQVTLRCSSQSGHNTVSWYQQALGQGPQFIFQYYREEENGRGNFPPRFSGLQFPNYSSELNVNALELDDSALYLCASSLNWGAQGANVLTFGAGSRLTVL.

In its sample, this clonotype was seen a few times. J is TRBJ2-1 and V is TRBV7-9; TRBD1 matches at 7 bases. Germline-derived CDR1 and CDR2 are SEHNR and FQNEAQ (reference sequence). The ends lost 4 bases at V and 7 bases at J; junction bases unmatched: 7. The length of the CDR3 is 14 residues. The CDR3 bases are TGTGCCAGCAGCTCCAGACAGGGTAGGAATGAGCAGTTCTTC. This codes for CASSSRQGRNEQFF.

The chain links TRBV19 to TRBJ2-3; TRBD2 matches 13 bases. Germline CDR1 is LNHDA and CDR2 is SQIVND (reference sequence). The CDR3 is made up of 17 amino acids. V was clipped by 5 bases and J by 2 bases; unmatched bases: 7. The DNA of the CDR3 is TGTGCCAGTAGTTCGGGACTAGCGGGGTTCGTCACAGATACGCAGTATTTT. It codes for CASSSGLAGFVTDTQYF.

This clonotype has only a few counts. The V gene is TRBV6-6, the J gene TRBJ1-5, with D unclear. Germline CDR1 reads MNHNY; CDR2 reads SVGAGI (reference sequence). Trimming pared 11 bases from V and 0 bases from J, leaving 8 bases between. This CDR3 comprises 12 residues. This CDR3 is CAPDYSNQPQHF. The CDR3 DNA follows: TGTGCCCCGGATTATAGCAATCAGCCCCAGCATTTT.

There are a few counts of this clonotype. The rearrangement joins TRBV29-1 to TRBJ1-2; 7 positions agree with TRBD1. V gave up 4 bases and J gave up 4 bases; unmatched junction bases: 9. The CDR3 loop spans 14 amino acids. CDR1 SQVTM and CDR2 ANQGSEA come from the germline V gene. CDR3 sequence: CSVAPRGGGYGYTF. In DNA, the CDR3 is TGCAGCGTTGCCCCGAGAGGGGGCGGCTATGGCTACACCTTC.

The CDR3 DNA reads TGCGCCAGCAGCTTGGATGATCACCGAGCCTACGAGCAGTACTTC. It codes for CASSLDDHRAYEQYF. The rearrangement links TRBV5-1 to TRBJ2-7; D is ambiguous. Trimming cost V 0 bases and J 2 bases, with 12 bases left between them. This CDR3 comprises 15 residues. Looked up from germline, CDR1 is SGHRS and CDR2 is YFSETQ. Looking up the rest from reference TRBV5-1 and TRBJ2-7 gives the full variable domain: KAGVTQTPRYLIKTRGQQVTLSCSPISGHRSVSWYQQTPGQGLQFLFEYFSETQRNKGNFPGRFSGRQFSNSRSEMNVSTLELGDSALYLCASSLDDHRAYEQYFGPGTRLTVT.

The chain joins TRBV5-1 to TRBJ2-5, with D perhaps being TRBD1 or TRBD2 (5 bases each). V was clipped by 0 bases and J by 3 bases, with 12 bases between them. Germline V gene sequence: CDR1 SGHRS, CDR2 YFSETQ. There are 15 residues in the CDR3. The CDR3 sequence is CASSLGWDVKETQYF. CDR3 coding DNA: TGCGCCAGCAGCTTGGGTTGGGACGTAAAAGAGACCCAGTACTTC.